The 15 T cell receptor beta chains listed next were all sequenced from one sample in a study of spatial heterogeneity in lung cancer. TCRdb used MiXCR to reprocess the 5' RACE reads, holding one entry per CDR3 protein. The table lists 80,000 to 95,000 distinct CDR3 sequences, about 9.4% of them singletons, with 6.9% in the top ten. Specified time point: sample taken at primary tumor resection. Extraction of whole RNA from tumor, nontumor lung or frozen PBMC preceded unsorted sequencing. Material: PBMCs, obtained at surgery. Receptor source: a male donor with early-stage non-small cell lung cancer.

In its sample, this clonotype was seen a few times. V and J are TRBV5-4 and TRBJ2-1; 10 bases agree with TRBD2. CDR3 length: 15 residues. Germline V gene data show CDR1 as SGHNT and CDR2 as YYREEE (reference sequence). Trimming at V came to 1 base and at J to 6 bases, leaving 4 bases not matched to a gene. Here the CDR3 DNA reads TGTGCCAGCAGCTTGCTGGCTAGCGGGGGCAATGAGCAGTTCTTC. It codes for CASSLLASGGNEQFF.

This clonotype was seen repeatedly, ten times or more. The CDR3 DNA reads TGTGCCAGCAGCCAAAAAAGTGGGACAGGACTAAATGAAAAACTGTTTTTT. This codes for CASSQKSGTGLNEKLFF. The chain carries TRBV14 and TRBJ1-4, with 8 positions matching TRBD1. The V and J ends lost 2 bases and 5 bases, in that order; junction bases with no gene match: 10. Looked up from germline, CDR1 is SGHDN and CDR2 is FVKESK. The CDR3 is 17 residues long.

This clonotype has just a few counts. The CDR3 DNA reads as TGCAGCGTTGAAAACCTGGGGGGAAAACTGTTTTTT. It specifies CSVENLGGKLFF. The chain joins TRBV29-1 to TRBJ1-4; D might be TRBD1 (5 bases). V dropped 2 bases and J dropped 10 bases, with 11 bases sitting between them. The CDR3 consists of 12 residues. Germline V gives CDR1 SQVTM, CDR2 ANQGSEA.

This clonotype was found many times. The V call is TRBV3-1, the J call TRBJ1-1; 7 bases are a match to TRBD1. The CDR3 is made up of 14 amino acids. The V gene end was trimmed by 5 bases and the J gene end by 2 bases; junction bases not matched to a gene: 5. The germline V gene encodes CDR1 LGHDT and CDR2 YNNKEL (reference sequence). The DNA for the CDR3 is TGTGCCAGCAGCGATGACAGGGTCAACACTGAAGCTTTCTTT. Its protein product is CASSDDRVNTEAFF. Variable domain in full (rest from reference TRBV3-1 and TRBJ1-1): DTAVSQTPKYLVTQMGNDKSIKCEQNLGHDTMYWYKQDSKKFLKIMFSYNNKELIINETVPNRFSPKSPDKAHLNLHINSLELGDSAVYFCASSDDRVNTEAFFGQGTRLTVV.

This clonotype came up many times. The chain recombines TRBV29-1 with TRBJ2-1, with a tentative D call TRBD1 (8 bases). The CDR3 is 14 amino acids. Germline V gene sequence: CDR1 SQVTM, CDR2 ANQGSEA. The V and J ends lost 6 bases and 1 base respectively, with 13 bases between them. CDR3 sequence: CSVERDRSYNEQFF. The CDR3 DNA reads TGCAGCGTGGAGCGGGACAGGTCCTACAATGAGCAGTTCTTC.

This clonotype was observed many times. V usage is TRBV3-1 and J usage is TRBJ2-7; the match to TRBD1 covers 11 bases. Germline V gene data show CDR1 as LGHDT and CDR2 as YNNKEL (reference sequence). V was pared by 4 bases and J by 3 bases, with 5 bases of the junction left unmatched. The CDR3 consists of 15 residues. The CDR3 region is CASSPSGTGGYEQYF. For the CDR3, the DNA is TGTGCCAGCAGCCCATCCGGGACAGGGGGCTACGAGCAGTACTTC.

The CDR3 region is CASSQIPRGTEAFF. The CDR3 DNA is TGCGCCAGCAGCCAAATTCCCAGGGGCACTGAAGCTTTCTTT. J is TRBJ1-1 and V is TRBV4-3; D might be TRBD1 (6 bases). The germline V gene has CDR1 LGHNA and CDR2 YSLEER. The CDR3 runs 14 residues. Trimming left V 2 bases short and J 4 bases short, with 11 bases between.

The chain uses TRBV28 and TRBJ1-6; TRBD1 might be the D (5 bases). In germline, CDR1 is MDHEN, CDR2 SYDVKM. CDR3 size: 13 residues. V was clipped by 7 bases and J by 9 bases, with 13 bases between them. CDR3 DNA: TGTGCCAGCAATCTAGGGGTATTTTCACCCCTCCACTTT. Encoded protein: CASNLGVFSPLHF.

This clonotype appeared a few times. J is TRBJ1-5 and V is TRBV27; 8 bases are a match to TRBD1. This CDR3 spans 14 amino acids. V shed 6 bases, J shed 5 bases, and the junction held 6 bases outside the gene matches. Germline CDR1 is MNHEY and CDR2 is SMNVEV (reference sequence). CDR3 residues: CASSLRDRYQPQHF. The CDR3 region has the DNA TGTGCCAGCAGCCTCCGGGACAGGTATCAGCCCCAGCATTTT.

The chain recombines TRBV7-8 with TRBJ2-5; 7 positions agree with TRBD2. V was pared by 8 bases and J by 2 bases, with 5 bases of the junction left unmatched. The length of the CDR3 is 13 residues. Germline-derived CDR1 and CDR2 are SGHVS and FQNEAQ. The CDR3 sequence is CASLSGGQETQYF. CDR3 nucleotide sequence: TGTGCCAGCCTCTCGGGGGGACAAGAGACCCAGTACTTC. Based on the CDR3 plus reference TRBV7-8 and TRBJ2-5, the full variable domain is GAGVSQSPRYKVAKRGQDVALRCDPISGHVSLFWYQQALGQGPEFLTYFQNEAQLDKSGLPSDRFFAERPEGSVSTLKIQRTQQEDSAVYLCASLSGGQETQYFGPGTRLLVL.

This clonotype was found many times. The CDR3 protein is CASSQAGRDTEAFF. DNA of the CDR3: TGTGCCAGCAGCCAAGCGGGACGGGACACTGAAGCTTTCTTT. The chain combines TRBV3-1 with TRBJ1-1; perhaps TRBD1 as D (5 bases). The germline CDR1 and CDR2 sequences are LGHDT and YNNKEL (reference sequence). The CDR3 is made up of 14 amino acids. V was trimmed by 1 base and J by 3 bases, leaving 9 bases between them.

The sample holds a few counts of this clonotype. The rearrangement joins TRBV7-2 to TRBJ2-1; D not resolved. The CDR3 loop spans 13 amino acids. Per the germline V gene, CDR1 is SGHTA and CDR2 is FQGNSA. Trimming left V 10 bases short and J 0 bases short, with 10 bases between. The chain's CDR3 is CATGWSSYNEQFF. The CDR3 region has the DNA TGTGCCACCGGCTGGAGCTCCTACAATGAGCAGTTCTTC.

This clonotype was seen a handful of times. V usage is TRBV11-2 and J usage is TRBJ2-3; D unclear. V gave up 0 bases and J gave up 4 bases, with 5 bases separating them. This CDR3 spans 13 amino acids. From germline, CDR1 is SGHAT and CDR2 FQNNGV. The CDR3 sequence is CASSLDQSDTQYF. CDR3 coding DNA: TGTGCCAGCAGCTTAGATCAGTCAGATACGCAGTATTTT.

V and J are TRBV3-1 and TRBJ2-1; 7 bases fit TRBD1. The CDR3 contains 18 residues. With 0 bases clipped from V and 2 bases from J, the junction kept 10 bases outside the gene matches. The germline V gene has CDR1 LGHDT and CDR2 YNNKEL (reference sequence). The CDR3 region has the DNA TGTGCCAGCAGCCAAGATCAGGGACAGCCCCCCACCTACAATGAGCAGTTCTTC. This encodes CASSQDQGQPPTYNEQFF.

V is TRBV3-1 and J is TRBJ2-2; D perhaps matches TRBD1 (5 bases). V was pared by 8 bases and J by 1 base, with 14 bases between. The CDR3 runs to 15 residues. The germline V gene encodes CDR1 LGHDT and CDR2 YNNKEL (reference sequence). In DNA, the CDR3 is TGTGCCAGCTCGACGGAAGGGGTGAACACCGGGGAGCTGTTTTTT. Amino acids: CASSTEGVNTGELFF.